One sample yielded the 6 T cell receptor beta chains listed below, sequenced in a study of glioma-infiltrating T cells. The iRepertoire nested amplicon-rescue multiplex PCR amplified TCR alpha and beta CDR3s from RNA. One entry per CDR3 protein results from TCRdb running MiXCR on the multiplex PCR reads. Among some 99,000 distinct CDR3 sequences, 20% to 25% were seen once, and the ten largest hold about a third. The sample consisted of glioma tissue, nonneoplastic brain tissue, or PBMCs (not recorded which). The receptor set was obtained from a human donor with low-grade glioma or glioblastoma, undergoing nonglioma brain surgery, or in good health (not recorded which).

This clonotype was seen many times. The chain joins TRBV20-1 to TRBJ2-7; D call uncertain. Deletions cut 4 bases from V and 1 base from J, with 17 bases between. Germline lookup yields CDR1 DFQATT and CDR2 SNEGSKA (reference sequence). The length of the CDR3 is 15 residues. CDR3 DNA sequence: TGCAGTGCTACTGCCCCCGCGACGGTTTCCTACGAGCAGTACTTC. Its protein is CSATAPATVSYEQYF.

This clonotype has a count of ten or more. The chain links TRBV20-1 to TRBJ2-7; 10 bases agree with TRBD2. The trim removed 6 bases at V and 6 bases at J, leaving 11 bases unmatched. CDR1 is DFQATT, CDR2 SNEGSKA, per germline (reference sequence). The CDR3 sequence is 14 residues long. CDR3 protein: CSASVSGRLREQYF. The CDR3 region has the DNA TGCAGTGCCAGCGTTAGCGGGAGGCTGCGCGAGCAGTACTTC.

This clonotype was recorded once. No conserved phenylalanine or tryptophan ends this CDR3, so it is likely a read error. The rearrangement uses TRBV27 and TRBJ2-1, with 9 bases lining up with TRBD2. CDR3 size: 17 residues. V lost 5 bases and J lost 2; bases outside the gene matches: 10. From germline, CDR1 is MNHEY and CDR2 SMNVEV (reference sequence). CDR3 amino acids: CASSPRRLAGPYNEQFL. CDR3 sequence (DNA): TGTGCCAGCAGTCCCCGGAGGCTAGCGGGACCCTACAATGAGCAGTTCCTC.

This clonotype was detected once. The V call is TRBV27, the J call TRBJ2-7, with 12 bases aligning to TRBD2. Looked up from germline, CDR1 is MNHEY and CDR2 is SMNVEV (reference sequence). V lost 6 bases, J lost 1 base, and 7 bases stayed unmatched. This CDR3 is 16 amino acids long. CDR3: CASRPGLAGLSYEQYF. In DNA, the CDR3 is TGTGCCAGCAGGCCCGGACTAGCGGGACTATCCTACGAGCAGTACTTC.

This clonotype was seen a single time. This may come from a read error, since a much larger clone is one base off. The CDR3 loop is CASSQGAEAPYEQYF. CDR3 nucleotides: TGCGCCAGCAGCCAAGGGGCGGAGGCCCCTTACGAGCAGTACTTC. The J gene is TRBJ2-7, the V gene TRBV4-3; weak D call: TRBD2 (5 bases). This CDR3 is built from 15 residues. The germline CDR1 and CDR2 sequences are LGHNA and YSLEER. Between the trimmed V and J ends, which lost 1 base and 4 bases, there was a span of 14 bases.

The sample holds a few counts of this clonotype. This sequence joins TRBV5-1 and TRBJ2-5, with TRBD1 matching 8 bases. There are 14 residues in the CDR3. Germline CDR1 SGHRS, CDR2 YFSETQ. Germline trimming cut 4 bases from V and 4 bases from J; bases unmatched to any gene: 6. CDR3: CASSLGQGPETQYF. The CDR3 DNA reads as TGCGCCAGCAGCCTAGGACAGGGCCCAGAGACCCAGTACTTC.